This T cell receptor (beta chain) was captured by sequencing in a study of T cell responses to AZD1222 COVID-19 vaccine. Study in general: Pooled samples include second doses given at about 4 or 12 weeks.

Clones were read by immunoSEQ multiplex PCR, and TCRdb kept only the in-frame ones, dropping some. The sample has approximately 82,000 clones, roughly 90% seen once; the top ten hold 5.2%. As concerns this clone: Its antigen is currently unknown.

The study, taken as a whole, reports: Baseline serology detected seropositivity in only a handful of AZD1222 recipients. Possibly, clonal diversity was underestimated; donors were largely white British and included more females. Samples come after the peak T cell response, not at day 14.

This material consisted of peripheral blood, taken on day 0 of AZD1222 vaccination. The sequence was collected from an adult in good health.

DNA of the CDR3: TGTGCCAGCAGCGGACAGAGGGGGACGGGTACAGATACGCAGTATTTT. Translating gives CASSGQRGTGTDTQYF. The chain uses TRBV2 and TRBJ2-3; D might be TRBD1 (6 bases). Germline-derived CDR1 and CDR2 are SNHLY and FYNNEI. Trimming took 6 bases from V and 3 from J, leaving 19 bases between them. The CDR3 runs 16 residues. The full variable domain, completed using reference TRBV2 and TRBJ2-3, is EPEVTQTPSHQVTQMGQEVILRCVPISNHLYFYWYRQILGQKVEFLVSFYNNEISEKSEIFDDQFSVERPDGSNFTLKIRSTKLEDSAMYFCASSGQRGTGTDTQYFGPGTRLTVL.